This is a list of T cell receptor beta chains from one sample in a study of blood T cell repertoires in COVID-19. TCRdb's table, derived via immunoSEQ multiplex PCR, lists solely in-frame clones and lacks some. The table has roughly 80,000 clones, more than 75% seen once. The sample was peripheral blood. These receptors originate from a human donor in a cohort sampled during active COVID-19. Each CDR3 is given with its conserved first and last residue. A D gene is named only where the DNA matches it firmly. Expanded clones get a size class; other rows say once, few or many, or leave the size out.

j_call: TRBJ2-2; v_call: TRBV27; clone_size: .; d_call: .; cdr3_aa: CASSLFQGGTGELFF; cdr3_nt: TGTGCCAGCAGTTTATTTCAGGGAGGTACCGGGGAGCTGTTTTTT
j_call: TRBJ2-3; v_call: TRBV4-1; clone_size: .; d_call: .; cdr3_aa: CASSQTPTGSSTDTQYF; cdr3_nt: TGCGCCAGCAGCCAAACCCCAACAGGCTCCTCCACAGATACGCAGTATTTT
j_call: TRBJ2-2; v_call: TRBV5-1; clone_size: .; d_call: .; cdr3_aa: CASLGDTGELFF; cdr3_nt: TGCGCCAGCTTGGGCGACACCGGGGAGCTGTTTTTT
j_call: TRBJ2-5; v_call: TRBV6-2/TRBV6-3; clone_size: .; d_call: TRBD1; cdr3_aa: CASSSDRERKETQYF; cdr3_nt: TGTGCCAGCAGTTCGGACAGGGAACGCAAAGAGACCCAGTACTTC
j_call: TRBJ1-2; v_call: TRBV4-1; clone_size: .; d_call: TRBD1; cdr3_aa: CASSPQGASDGYTF; cdr3_nt: TGCGCCAGCAGCCCGCAGGGGGCATCAGATGGCTACACCTTC
j_call: TRBJ1-6; v_call: TRBV7-9; clone_size: few; d_call: .; cdr3_aa: CASSVGGTYSPLHF; cdr3_nt: TGTGCCAGCAGCGTGGGGGGGACTTACTCACCCCTCCACTTT
j_call: TRBJ1-6; v_call: TRBV6-5; clone_size: few; d_call: TRBD1; cdr3_aa: CASSRGQENSPLHF; cdr3_nt: TGTGCCAGCAGCCGGGGACAGGAGAATTCACCCCTCCACTTT
j_call: TRBJ2-5; v_call: TRBV28; clone_size: .; d_call: .; cdr3_aa: CASSLGPRETQYF; cdr3_nt: TGTGCCAGCAGTTTAGGCCCCCGAGAGACCCAGTACTTC
j_call: TRBJ2-1; v_call: TRBV3-1/TRBV3-2; clone_size: .; d_call: .; cdr3_aa: CASSQGSGVYEQFF; cdr3_nt: TGTGCCAGCAGCCAGGGGTCGGGGGTCTATGAGCAGTTCTTC
j_call: TRBJ1-1; v_call: TRBV4-2; clone_size: .; d_call: .; cdr3_aa: CASSQEQGRIEAFF; cdr3_nt: TGTGCCAGCAGCCAAGAGCAGGGCCGAATTGAAGCTTTCTTT
j_call: TRBJ1-1; v_call: TRBV28; clone_size: .; d_call: .; cdr3_aa: CASNYPGDRAEAFF; cdr3_nt: TGTGCCAGCAACTACCCGGGGGATCGGGCTGAAGCTTTCTTT
j_call: TRBJ2-6; v_call: TRBV20-1; clone_size: .; d_call: .; cdr3_aa: CSASLGHSGANVLTF; cdr3_nt: TGCAGTGCTAGTCTTGGGCACTCTGGGGCCAACGTCCTGACTTTC
j_call: TRBJ2-3; v_call: TRBV7-8; clone_size: .; d_call: .; cdr3_aa: CASSLAGRGSTDTQYF; cdr3_nt: TGTGCCAGCAGCTTAGCGGGTCGGGGAAGCACAGATACGCAGTATTTT
j_call: TRBJ2-7; v_call: TRBV5-4; clone_size: .; d_call: .; cdr3_aa: CASSPGQLTYEQYF; cdr3_nt: TGTGCCAGCAGCCCGGGACAACTCACCTACGAGCAGTACTTC
j_call: TRBJ2-1; v_call: TRBV6-5; clone_size: .; d_call: TRBD2; cdr3_aa: CASSYTGNRGDNEQFF; cdr3_nt: TGTGCCAGCAGTTACACCGGGAATCGGGGGGACAATGAGCAGTTCTTC
j_call: TRBJ1-2; v_call: TRBV2; clone_size: .; d_call: TRBD1; cdr3_aa: CASSVGQGGYGYTF; cdr3_nt: TGTGCCAGCAGCGTTGGACAGGGGGGCTATGGCTACACCTTC
j_call: TRBJ2-5; v_call: TRBV10-3; clone_size: .; d_call: TRBD1; cdr3_aa: CAISTGTGRVGETQYF; cdr3_nt: TGTGCCATCAGCACCGGGACAGGGAGGGTAGGAGAGACCCAGTACTTC
j_call: TRBJ1-1; v_call: TRBV5-6; clone_size: .; d_call: .; cdr3_aa: CASNRLGPSMNTEAFF; cdr3_nt: TGTGCCAGCAACCGGCTGGGGCCATCGATGAACACTGAAGCTTTCTTT
j_call: TRBJ2-5; v_call: TRBV12-3/TRBV12-4; clone_size: .; d_call: .; cdr3_aa: CASSSGLQETQYF; cdr3_nt: TGTGCCAGCAGTTCGGGACTTCAAGAGACCCAGTACTTC
j_call: TRBJ1-1; v_call: TRBV4-1; clone_size: once; d_call: TRBD1; cdr3_aa: CASSSRGGQGVRNTEAFF; cdr3_nt: TGCGCCAGCAGCTCCCGAGGGGGACAGGGGGTTCGGAACACTGAAGCTTTCTTT
j_call: TRBJ1-2; v_call: TRBV28; clone_size: once; d_call: .; cdr3_aa: CASSSRGKGGYGYTF; cdr3_nt: TGTGCCAGCAGTTCCCGGGGAAAGGGTGGCTATGGCTACACCTTC
j_call: TRBJ2-5; v_call: TRBV25-1; clone_size: .; d_call: .; cdr3_aa: CASSDSPLETQYF; cdr3_nt: TGTGCCAGCAGTGATTCCCCACTCGAGACCCAGTACTTC
j_call: TRBJ2-5; v_call: TRBV28; clone_size: .; d_call: .; cdr3_aa: CASEKGGSVETQYF; cdr3_nt: TGTGCCAGCGAAAAGGGGGGGTCCGTCGAGACCCAGTACTTC
j_call: TRBJ1-2; v_call: TRBV7-9; clone_size: .; d_call: .; cdr3_aa: CASSQQGYGYTF; cdr3_nt: TGTGCCAGCAGCCAACAGGGCTATGGCTACACCTTC
j_call: TRBJ2-7; v_call: TRBV29-1; clone_size: .; d_call: TRBD1; cdr3_aa: CSVGRQGRSYEQYF; cdr3_nt: TGCAGCGTTGGCCGACAGGGAAGGTCCTACGAGCAGTACTTC
j_call: TRBJ2-3; v_call: TRBV5-1; clone_size: .; d_call: .; cdr3_aa: CASSSQGRTSDTQYF; cdr3_nt: TGCGCCAGCAGCTCTCAGGGGCGGACTTCAGATACGCAGTATTTT
j_call: TRBJ2-3; v_call: TRBV19; clone_size: .; d_call: .; cdr3_aa: CASSIEGRFADTQYF; cdr3_nt: TGTGCCAGTAGTATCGAGGGAAGGTTTGCAGATACGCAGTATTTT
j_call: TRBJ1-2; v_call: TRBV12-3/TRBV12-4; clone_size: .; d_call: .; cdr3_aa: CASSLTGDGYTF; cdr3_nt: TGTGCCAGCAGTTTAACAGGCGATGGCTACACCTTC
j_call: TRBJ2-7; v_call: TRBV7-2; clone_size: .; d_call: TRBD1; cdr3_aa: CASSLAGGRGLGFPYEQYF; cdr3_nt: TGTGCCAGCAGCTTAGCGGGGGGCAGGGGGCTGGGATTCCCCTACGAGCAGTACTTC
j_call: TRBJ2-3; v_call: TRBV29-1; clone_size: few; d_call: TRBD2; cdr3_aa: CSVPGTSVSTDTQYF; cdr3_nt: TGCAGCGTCCCCGGGACTAGCGTTAGCACAGATACGCAGTATTTT
j_call: TRBJ1-1; v_call: TRBV5-1; clone_size: once; d_call: .; cdr3_aa: CASSLDRLNTEAFF; cdr3_nt: TGCGCCAGCAGCTTGGACAGGTTGAACACTGAAGCTTTCTTT
j_call: TRBJ2-2; v_call: TRBV28; clone_size: many; d_call: .; cdr3_aa: CASSFQGSGELFF; cdr3_nt: TGTGCCAGCAGTTTTCAGGGTTCCGGGGAGCTGTTTTTT
j_call: TRBJ2-7; v_call: TRBV2; clone_size: .; d_call: .; cdr3_aa: CASRTGLEEQYF; cdr3_nt: TGTGCCAGCAGGACAGGTCTAGAAGAGCAGTACTTC
j_call: TRBJ2-3; v_call: TRBV7-2; clone_size: .; d_call: .; cdr3_aa: CASTQRTERRTDTQYF; cdr3_nt: TGTGCCAGCACCCAGCGAACGGAGCGCCGCACAGATACGCAGTATTTT